The 9 T cell receptor beta chains presented below share a single source sample, sequenced in a study of T cell responses to AZD1222 COVID-19 vaccine. Sequenced by immunoSEQ multiplex PCR; TCRdb stores in-frame clones only, minus some. The table lists 54,000 or so clones, roughly 87% of them singletons. The material sequenced was peripheral blood, taken on day 0 of AZD1222 vaccination. The receptors were gathered from an adult in good health.

CDR3 DNA: TGTGCCAGTAGTATGACAGGGGCGATAAAGTTGGCTGAAGCTTTCTTT. Amino acid sequence: CASSMTGAIKLAEAFF. The V call is TRBV19, the J call TRBJ1-1; TRBD1 agrees at 8 bases. Unmatched junction bases numbered 12, after V lost 3 bases and J lost 6 bases. In germline, CDR1 is LNHDA, CDR2 SQIVND (reference sequence). CDR3 length: 16 residues.

V usage is TRBV7-9 and J usage is TRBJ2-7, with D perhaps TRBD1 (6 bases). CDR1 is SEHNR and CDR2 is FQNEAQ in the germline V gene (reference sequence). The CDR3 is 14 amino acids. Trimming stripped 5 bases from V and 3 bases from J, with 14 bases between. CDR3 region: CASSIGQTNYEQYF. CDR3 nucleotides: TGTGCCAGCAGCATTGGACAGACTAACTACGAGCAGTACTTC.

The chain recombines TRBV27 with TRBJ1-6, with 7 bases matching TRBD1. Germline values: CDR1 MNHEY, CDR2 SMNVEV (reference sequence). The CDR3 sequence is 15 residues long. J was trimmed by 6 bases and V by 6 bases; bases with no gene match: 8. The CDR3 here is CASRDGDSINSPLHF. DNA of the CDR3: TGTGCCAGCAGGGACGGGGACAGCATTAATTCACCCCTCCACTTT.

The chain uses TRBV5-4 and TRBJ1-2; the D gene is possibly TRBD1 (6 bases). This CDR3 spans 13 amino acids. The ends were cut back, 1 base at V and 5 bases at J, with 9 bases in the middle. The germline CDR1 and CDR2 sequences are SGHNT and YYREEE (reference sequence). The CDR3 region is CASSLPGTYGYTF. The CDR3 DNA is TGTGCCAGCAGCTTGCCAGGGACATATGGCTACACCTTC.

The rearrangement uses TRBV7-9 and TRBJ1-5; D might be TRBD1 (6 bases). V lost 5 bases, J lost 10 bases, and 15 bases lay in between. Germline V gene data show CDR1 as SEHNR and CDR2 as FQNEAQ (reference sequence). This CDR3 is built from 13 residues. The CDR3 here is CASSRQQGSPQHF. The CDR3 nucleotides are TGTGCCAGCAGCCGACAACAGGGTTCCCCCCAGCATTTT.

This chain connects TRBV6-6 to TRBJ1-5; 8 bases map to TRBD1. Germline V gene lookup returns CDR1 MNHNY and CDR2 SVGAGI (reference sequence). J lost 3 bases, V lost 5 bases, and 12 bases had no gene match. The CDR3 sequence is 17 residues long. The CDR3 DNA reads as TGTGCCAGCAGTCCATTTTGGACAGGGAACGCCAATCAGCCCCAGCATTTT. Translated, it gives CASSPFWTGNANQPQHF.

This clone was observed a few times. This rearrangement joins TRBV7-2 to TRBJ1-5; the D gene is possibly TRBD1 (5 bases). Trimming pared 3 bases from V and 7 bases from J, leaving 10 bases between. Germline V gene lookup returns CDR1 SGHTA and CDR2 FQGNSA. This CDR3 comprises 13 residues. The CDR3 DNA reads TGTGCCAGCAGCTTCGGGGGAGTCCAGCCCCAGCATTTT. This sequence encodes CASSFGGVQPQHF.

J is TRBJ1-4 and V is TRBV7-2; 8 nucleotides agree with TRBD1. J gave up 4 bases and V 5 bases, and 3 bases lay outside the gene matches. Per germline, CDR1 SGHTA and CDR2 FQGNSA. There are 14 residues in the CDR3. CDR3 sequence (DNA): TGTGCCAGCAGCGCGGGACAGGTTAATGAAAAACTGTTTTTT. The encoded protein is CASSAGQVNEKLFF.

The chain couples TRBV3-1 (or the pseudogene TRBV3-2) to TRBJ1-4; TRBD1 matches 9 bases. V dropped 6 bases and J dropped 10; count of bases not matched to a gene: 3. This CDR3 spans 12 amino acids. The germline V gene encodes CDR1 LGHDT and CDR2 YNNKEL (reference sequence). CDR3 in amino acids: CASSRQGGKLFF. DNA of the CDR3: TGTGCCAGCAGTAGACAGGGGGGAAAACTGTTTTTT.